The 26 T cell receptor beta chains in this list originate from one sample, sequenced in a study of Graves' ophthalmopathy and Graves' hyperthyroidism. Transcripts of RNA were the source for amplifying TCR beta CDR3 regions. Second-round multiplex PCR followed a first-round RT-PCR using HTBI primers. TCRdb itself ran the multiplex PCR reads through MiXCR, one entry per CDR3 protein. There are 650,000 to 900,000 distinct CDR3 sequences in the sample; roughly two fifths occur only once, and roughly 45% lies in the top ten. Sequencing was carried out using peripheral blood. Receptor source: an adult man with Graves' ophthalmopathy.

The J gene is TRBJ1-6, the V gene TRBV25-1, with TRBD1 matching over 7 bases. J gave up 6 bases and V 6 bases, and 11 bases lay outside the gene matches. This CDR3 has 16 amino acids. The germline CDR1 and CDR2 sequences are MGHDK and SYGVNS. The CDR3 nucleotides read TGTGCCAGCAGGCCCGGAGGGGCAGGGGGTAATTCACCCCTCCACTTT. Translating it yields CASRPGGAGGNSPLHF.

As concerns this clonotype: Sequence at one end of the junction differs from germline and may be a read error. This rearrangement joins TRBV20-1 to TRBJ2-7; perhaps D is TRBD1 or TRBD2 (5 bases each). The CDR3 is 13 amino acids. The germline V gene encodes CDR1 DFQATT and CDR2 SNEGSKA (reference sequence). CDR3 in DNA: TGCAGTGCTCCCGGGGCCGCCTCCTACAAGCAGTACTTC. Translating it yields CSAPGAASYKQYF.

The chain joins TRBV20-1 to TRBJ1-4, with D possibly being TRBD1 (5 bases). Germline V lookup: CDR1 DFQATT, CDR2 SNEGSKA (reference sequence). CDR3 length: 16 amino acids. Trimming removed 0 bases from V and 7 bases from J, with 18 bases in between. The CDR3 coding sequence is TGCAGTGCTAGAGACGGGAGGCAGGGACGTAGTGAAAAACTGTTTTTT. This codes for CSARDGRQGRSEKLFF.

Notes on this clonotype: Being one base from a much bigger clone, this may be a read error. The rearrangement uses TRBV7-9 and TRBJ1-2; D is undetermined. V lost 8 bases, J lost 2 bases, and 12 bases lay in between. The germline CDR1 and CDR2 sequences are SEHNR and FQNEAQ (reference sequence). The CDR3 has 13 amino acids. CDR3 residues: CASGSNRNYGYTF. CDR3 nucleotide sequence: TGTGCCAGCGGCTCTAACAGAAACTATGGCTACACCTTC.

V usage is TRBV15 and J usage is TRBJ1-2; 7 bases are shared with TRBD1. Trimming took 4 bases from V and 4 from J; bases not matched to a gene: 6. Germline assignment: CDR1 LNHNV and CDR2 YYDKDF (reference sequence). This CDR3 is 14 amino acids long. The CDR3 reads CATSTRDRRYGYTF. The CDR3 DNA follows: TGTGCCACCAGCACCAGGGACAGACGCTATGGCTACACCTTC.

Only a few counts were recorded for this clonotype. This sequence joins TRBV5-1 and TRBJ2-7, with 13 bases aligning to TRBD2. Germline V gene sequence: CDR1 SGHRS, CDR2 YFSETQ. The CDR3 covers 16 residues. J lost 7 bases, V lost 5 bases, and 12 bases had no gene match. The CDR3 DNA is TGCGCCAGCAGGGAGGCAGGACTAGCGGGAGCAGGTGAGCAGTACTTC. Translation gives CASREAGLAGAGEQYF.

V is TRBV11-2 and J is TRBJ2-7, with 7 bases aligning to TRBD2. The CDR3 length is 14 residues. Germline trimming cut 2 bases from V and 7 bases from J; bases unmatched to any gene: 8. Germline CDR1 reads SGHAT; CDR2 reads FQNNGV. The CDR3 DNA sequence: TGTGCCAGCAGCTTAATGGGGGGGTCCGGGGAGCAGTACTTC. Amino acid sequence: CASSLMGGSGEQYF.

CDR3 nucleotide sequence: TGTGCCAGCAGTGATGTCGAAGGGGACTACGAGCAGTACTTC. This translates into CASSDVEGDYEQYF. The chain recombines TRBV12-3 or TRBV12-4 with TRBJ2-7, with D perhaps matching TRBD1 (5 bases). The CDR3 contains 14 residues. V lost 5 bases, J lost 3 bases, and 14 bases lay in between.

V and J are TRBV2 and TRBJ1-2, with TRBD1 matching over 10 bases. The V gene end was trimmed by 4 bases and the J gene end by 4 bases; junction bases not matched to a gene: 6. Germline lookup yields CDR1 SNHLY and CDR2 FYNNEI. The CDR3 sequence is 15 residues long. CDR3 sequence: CASSGRDRGTYGYTF. In nucleotides, the CDR3 is TGTGCCAGCAGTGGGCGGGACAGGGGCACCTATGGCTACACCTTC.

The V call is TRBV5-4, the J call TRBJ1-6; unclear D gene. From germline, CDR1 is SGHNT and CDR2 YYREEE (reference sequence). The CDR3 is made up of 14 amino acids. V lost 0 bases to trimming and J lost 10 bases, with 11 bases between them. The CDR3 coding sequence is TGTGCCAGCAGCTTGGAGTTTTTCGGGTCACCCCTCCACTTT. It translates to CASSLEFFGSPLHF.

The chain uses TRBV20-1 and TRBJ2-5; D is ambiguous. The V gene lost 2 bases and the J gene lost 5 bases, with 6 bases spanning the gap. Germline CDR1 DFQATT, CDR2 SNEGSKA (reference sequence). This CDR3 is 11 amino acids long. The CDR3 sequence: CSARSEETQYF. The DNA of the CDR3 is TGCAGTGCTAGAAGCGAGGAGACCCAGTACTTC.

In this sample, this clonotype turned up once. The V gene is TRBV7-9, the J gene TRBJ1-2, with TRBD1 matching over 7 bases. Germline CDR1 is SEHNR and CDR2 is FQNEAQ (reference sequence). After removal of 5 bases from V and 1 base from J, the junction contained 7 bases not matched to a gene. CDR3 length: 15 amino acids. The DNA of the CDR3 is TGTGCCAGCAGCGCTCGACAGGGCTTTAACTATGGCTACACCTTC. Translating it yields CASSARQGFNYGYTF.

This clonotype was observed a handful of times. The rearrangement links TRBV15 to TRBJ1-5, with 7 bases lining up with TRBD1. CDR1 LNHNV and CDR2 YYDKDF come from the germline V gene (reference sequence). The junction had 9 bases not matched to a gene; V was cut back by 0 bases and J by 1 base. CDR3 length: 18 residues. The CDR3 nucleotides are TGTGCCACCAGCAGAGATGCGACAGGGTTCTCCAGCAATCAGCCCCAGCATTTT. As protein: CATSRDATGFSSNQPQHF.

This chain links TRBV20-1 with TRBJ1-2; no definite D call. V lost 5 bases to trimming and J lost 0 bases, with 4 bases between them. This CDR3 contains 11 residues. Germline CDR1 DFQATT, CDR2 SNEGSKA (reference sequence). CDR3 in amino acids: CSAEANYGYTF. The CDR3 nucleotides are TGCAGTGCTGAAGCTAACTATGGCTACACCTTC.

This clonotype was seen only a few times. V usage is TRBV5-1 and J usage is TRBJ1-1; D remains ambiguous. The V gene's germline CDR1 is SGHRS and CDR2 YFSETQ. CDR3 size: 15 residues. V lost 3 bases and J 0 bases, leaving 12 bases between the germline ends. The CDR3 region has the DNA TGCGCCAGCAGCTGGGTAGACCGACTGAACACTGAAGCTTTCTTT. It is translated as CASSWVDRLNTEAFF.

This clonotype has a handful of counts. This chain joins TRBV7-2 and TRBJ2-7; 9 bases match TRBD1. V lost 5 bases and J lost 4; bases outside the gene matches: 6. This CDR3 has 14 residues. The germline gives CDR1 SGHTA, CDR2 FQGNSA. The CDR3 DNA reads as TGTGCCAGCAGCAAACAGGGGGCGGCTTACGAGCAGTACTTC. Translating gives CASSKQGAAYEQYF.

This chain links TRBV29-1 with TRBJ2-5, with D tentatively TRBD1 (6 bases). The germline V gene encodes CDR1 SQVTM and CDR2 ANQGSEA. This CDR3 has 12 residues. Trimming shortened V by 6 bases and J by 1 base, and 9 bases separated the two germline ends. The CDR3 DNA is TGCAGCGTAATGGGGGCCCAAGAGACCCAGTACTTC. Translated: CSVMGAQETQYF.

This clonotype was observed at least ten times. The chain links TRBV10-3 to TRBJ1-1; D is possibly TRBD1 (6 bases). Germline CDR1 is ENHRY and CDR2 is SYGVKD. Trimming shortened V by 10 bases and J by 1 base, and 13 bases separated the two germline ends. The CDR3 runs to 13 residues. DNA for the CDR3: TGTGCCAGGAAACAGGGCCCGAACACTGAAGCTTTCTTT. As protein: CARKQGPNTEAFF.

The chain recombines TRBV7-2 with TRBJ2-5, with 7 nucleotides matching TRBD2. Per the germline V gene, CDR1 is SGHTA and CDR2 is FQGNSA. The trim removed 5 bases at V and 1 base at J, leaving 7 bases unmatched. The CDR3 loop spans 15 amino acids. CDR3 in DNA: TGTGCCAGCAGCCCCGAGGGACTAATCCAAGAGACCCAGTACTTC. This gives the protein CASSPEGLIQETQYF.

This chain links TRBV7-9 with TRBJ2-6, with 9 nucleotides matching TRBD1. Trimming removed 4 bases from V and 2 bases from J; junction bases left unmatched: 9. The germline CDR1 and CDR2 sequences are SEHNR and FQNEAQ (reference sequence). The CDR3 length is 18 residues. The CDR3 region is CASSSRLQGATGANVLTF. In DNA form, the CDR3 reads TGTGCCAGCAGCTCACGACTACAGGGGGCGACTGGGGCCAACGTCCTGACTTTC. The entire variable domain, with the rest obtained from reference TRBV7-9 and TRBJ2-6, is as follows: DTGVSQNPRHKITKRGQNVTFRCDPISEHNRLYWYRQTLGQGPEFLTYFQNEAQLEKSRLLSDRFSAERPKGSFSTLEIQRTEQGDSAMYLCASSSRLQGATGANVLTFGAGSRLTVL.

This clonotype was seen ten or more times. This chain connects TRBV12-3 or TRBV12-4 to TRBJ1-3; D is ambiguous. The CDR3 extends over 12 amino acids. V was clipped by 6 bases and J by 0 bases, with 3 bases between them. Here the CDR3 reads CASSNSGNTIYF. The CDR3 DNA sequence: TGTGCCAGCAGCAACTCTGGAAACACCATATATTTT.

CDR3 DNA: TGTGCCAGCAGTTCAGGGACGTTTAGCAATCAGCCCCAGCATTTT. It is translated as CASSSGTFSNQPQHF. The V gene is TRBV12-3 or TRBV12-4, the J gene TRBJ1-5, with D maybe TRBD1 (5 bases). The length of the CDR3 is 15 residues. V dropped 4 bases and J dropped 0 bases, with 10 bases sitting between them.

There are many counts of this clonotype. V and J are TRBV2 and TRBJ2-7; weak D call: TRBD2 (6 bases). Trimming removed 4 bases from V and 6 bases from J, with 16 bases in between. This CDR3 contains 14 residues. Germline-derived CDR1 and CDR2 are SNHLY and FYNNEI. The CDR3 nucleotides are TGTGCCAGCAGTGGCGGGGCTTTGACCCTCGAGCAGTACTTC. It encodes CASSGGALTLEQYF.

This clonotype has a count of ten or more. V and J are TRBV20-1 and TRBJ1-1; a weak D match, TRBD1 (5 bases). The CDR3 has 13 amino acids. Trimming stripped 5 bases from V and 1 base from J, with 11 bases between. Germline V gene lookup returns CDR1 DFQATT and CDR2 SNEGSKA (reference sequence). The CDR3 bases are TGCAGTGCTCCAGGGAATGGGAACACTGAAGCTTTCTTT. Amino acids: CSAPGNGNTEAFF.

In this sample, this clonotype turned up many times. This chain links TRBV29-1 with TRBJ2-7, with 8 bases identical to TRBD1. CDR3 length: 13 residues. V gave up 0 bases and J gave up 4 bases; unmatched junction bases: 2. CDR1 is SQVTM and CDR2 is ANQGSEA in the germline V gene. The CDR3 nucleotides are TGCAGCGTTGAAGACCGGACAGGGTACGAGCAGTACTTC. Translated: CSVEDRTGYEQYF.

The V call is TRBV7-9, the J call TRBJ2-2; D is unclear. V lost 3 bases to trimming and J lost 3 bases, with 8 bases between them. Per germline, CDR1 SEHNR and CDR2 FQNEAQ (reference sequence). The CDR3 runs to 14 residues. Here the CDR3 DNA reads TGTGCCAGCAGCTTGGGCTACCACACCGGGGAGCTGTTTTTT. The encoded protein is CASSLGYHTGELFF.